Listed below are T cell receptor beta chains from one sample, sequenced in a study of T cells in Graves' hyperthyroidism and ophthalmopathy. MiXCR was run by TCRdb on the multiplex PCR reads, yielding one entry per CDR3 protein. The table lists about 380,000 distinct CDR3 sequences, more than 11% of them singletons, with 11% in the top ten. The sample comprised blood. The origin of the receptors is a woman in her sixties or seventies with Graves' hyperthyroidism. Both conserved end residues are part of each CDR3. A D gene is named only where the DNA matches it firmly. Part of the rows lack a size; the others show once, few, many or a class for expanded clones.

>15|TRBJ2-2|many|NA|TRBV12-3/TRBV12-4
CASSLGQGRTGELFF
TGTGCCAGCAGTTTGGGCCAGGGGCGCACCGGGGAGCTGTTTTTT
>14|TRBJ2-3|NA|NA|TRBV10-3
CAISDEASTDTQYF
TGTGCCATCAGTGACGAGGCTAGCACAGATACGCAGTATTTT
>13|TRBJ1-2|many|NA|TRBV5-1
CASSFGTVDGYTF
TGCGCCAGCAGCTTTGGGACGGTTGATGGCTACACCTTC
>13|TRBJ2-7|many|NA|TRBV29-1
CSVDLGYTHEQYF
TGCAGCGTTGATTTAGGGTACACCCACGAGCAGTACTTC
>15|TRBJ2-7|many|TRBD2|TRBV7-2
CASSTSGSQYGEQYF
TGTGCCAGCAGCACCAGCGGGAGTCAGTATGGGGAGCAGTACTTC
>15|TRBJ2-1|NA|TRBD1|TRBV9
CASSVGGGQGAQEFF
TGTGCCAGCAGCGTAGGGGGGGGACAGGGGGCGCAGGAGTTCTTC
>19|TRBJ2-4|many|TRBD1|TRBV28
CASSFRQGGRIRHKNIQYF
TGTGCCAGCAGTTTTCGACAGGGGGGACGAATAAGGCACAAAAACATTCAGTACTTC
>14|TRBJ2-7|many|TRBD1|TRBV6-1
CASKSGQGTGEQYF
TGTGCCAGCAAATCGGGACAGGGGACTGGCGAGCAGTACTTC
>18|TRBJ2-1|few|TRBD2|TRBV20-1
CSARGASGDPIPYNEQFF
TGCAGTGCTAGAGGGGCTAGCGGAGACCCTATCCCCTACAATGAGCAGTTCTTC
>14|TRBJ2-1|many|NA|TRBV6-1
CASSVSKGSNEQFF
TGTGCCAGCAGTGTATCCAAGGGTTCCAATGAGCAGTTCTTC
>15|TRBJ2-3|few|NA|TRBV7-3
CASSLTGFATDTQYF
TGTGCCAGCAGCTTAACGGGGTTTGCGACAGATACGCAGTATTTT
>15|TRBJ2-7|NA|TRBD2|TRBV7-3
CASSLELAGNNEQYF
TGTGCCAGCAGCTTGGAACTAGCGGGAAACAATGAGCAGTACTTC
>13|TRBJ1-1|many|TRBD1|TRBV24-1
CATSDSYRGTAFF
TGTGCCACCAGTGATTCCTACAGGGGTACGGCTTTCTTT
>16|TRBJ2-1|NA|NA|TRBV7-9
CASSLVSGPGENEQFF
TGTGCCAGCAGCTTGGTGAGCGGGCCGGGGGAGAATGAGCAGTTCTTC
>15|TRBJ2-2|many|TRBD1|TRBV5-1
CASSLSTGETGELFF
TGCGCCAGCAGCTTATCGACAGGGGAAACCGGGGAGCTGTTTTTT
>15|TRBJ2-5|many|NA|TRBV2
CASSGQAGPQETQYF
TGTGCCAGCAGTGGACAGGCGGGCCCACAAGAGACCCAGTACTTC
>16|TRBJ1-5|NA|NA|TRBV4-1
CASSQAGRGSNQPQRF
TGCGCCAGCAGCCAAGCGGGACGGGGTTCGAATCAGCCCCAGCGTTTT
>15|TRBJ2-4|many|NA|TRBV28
CASSSRTLAKNIQYF
TGTGCCAGCAGTTCTCGGACACTCGCCAAAAACATTCAGTACTTC
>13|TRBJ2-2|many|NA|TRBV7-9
CASSLVDTGELFF
TGTGCCAGCAGCTTAGTGGACACCGGGGAGCTGTTTTTT
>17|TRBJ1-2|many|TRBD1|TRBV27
CASSLSSMDRAVYGYTF
TGTGCCAGCAGTTTATCGAGTATGGACAGGGCAGTCTATGGCTACACCTTC
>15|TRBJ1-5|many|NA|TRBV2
CASSADRNSNQPQHF
TGTGCCAGCAGTGCTGACAGGAATAGCAATCAGCCCCAGCATTTT
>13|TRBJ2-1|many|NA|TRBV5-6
CASSLGRNNEQFF
TGTGCCAGCAGCTTAGGCAGGAACAATGAGCAGTTCTTC
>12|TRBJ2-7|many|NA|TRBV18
CASSQGGYEQYF
TGTGCCAGCAGCCAAGGAGGGTACGAGCAGTACTTC
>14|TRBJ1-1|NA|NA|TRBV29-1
CSVNDWARNTEAFF
TGCAGCGTCAACGATTGGGCCAGGAACACTGAAGCTTTCTTT
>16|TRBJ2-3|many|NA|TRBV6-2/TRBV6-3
CASSYSQGRRTDTQYF
TGTGCCAGCAGTTACTCCCAGGGGAGACGCACAGATACGCAGTATTTT
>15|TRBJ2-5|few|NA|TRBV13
CASSLLRGRQETQYF
TGTGCCAGCAGCTTGTTACGGGGGCGGCAAGAGACCCAGTACTTC
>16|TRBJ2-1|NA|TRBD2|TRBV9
CASSPRREGPINEQFF
TGTGCCAGCAGCCCAAGACGGGAGGGGCCCATCAATGAGCAGTTCTTC
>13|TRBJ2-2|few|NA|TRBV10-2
CASISTATGELFF
TGCGCCAGCATATCGACTGCCACCGGGGAGCTGTTTTTT
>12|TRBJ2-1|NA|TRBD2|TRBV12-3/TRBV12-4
CASSLGPRGGIF
TGTGCCAGCAGTTTAGGGCCCCGCGGGGGAATCTTC
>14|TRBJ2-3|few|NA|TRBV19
CASSISPSRDTQYF
TGTGCCAGTAGTATATCCCCATCGAGGGATACGCAGTATTTT
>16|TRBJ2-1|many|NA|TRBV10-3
CAISESEGTFYNEQFF
TGTGCCATCAGTGAGTCAGAGGGAACCTTCTACAATGAGCAGTTCTTC
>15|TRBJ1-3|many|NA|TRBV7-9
CASSQGTGSGNTIYF
TGTGCCAGCAGCCAGGGTACAGGGTCTGGAAACACCATATATTTT
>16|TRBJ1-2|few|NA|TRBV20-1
CSAITGTSTLWYGYTF
TGCAGTGCTATTACGGGGACCTCCACCCTTTGGTATGGCTACACCTTC
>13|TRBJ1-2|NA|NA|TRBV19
CASKTGFDYGYTF
TGTGCCAGTAAAACAGGGTTTGACTATGGCTACACCTTC
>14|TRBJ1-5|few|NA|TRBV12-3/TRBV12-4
CASSLREGNQPQHF
TGTGCCAGCAGTTTGAGAGAGGGGAACCAGCCCCAGCATTTT